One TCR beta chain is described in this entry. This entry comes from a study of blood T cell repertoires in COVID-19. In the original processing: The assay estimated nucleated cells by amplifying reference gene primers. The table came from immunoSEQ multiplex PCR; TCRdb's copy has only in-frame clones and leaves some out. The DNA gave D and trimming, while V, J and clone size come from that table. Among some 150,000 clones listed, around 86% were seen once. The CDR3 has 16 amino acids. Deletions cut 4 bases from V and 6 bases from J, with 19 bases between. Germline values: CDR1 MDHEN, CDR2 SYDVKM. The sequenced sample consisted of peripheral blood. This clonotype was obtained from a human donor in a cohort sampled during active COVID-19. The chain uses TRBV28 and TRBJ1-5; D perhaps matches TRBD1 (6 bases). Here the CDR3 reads CASSSPVGGHGQPQHF. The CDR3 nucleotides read TGTGCCAGCAGTTCGCCCGTGGGGGGGCACGGTCAGCCCCAGCATTTT.